This T cell receptor beta chain was sequenced for a study of blood T cells in healthy people across ages. The sample providers were healthy Caucasian people from Russia, aged about 6 to 95. Isolation recovered at least 6.5 million PBMCs from every sample. Using a J-beta primer mix together with a sample-barcoded 5' primer, a second PCR was run for roughly 7 to 11 cycles. Each single sample gave us at least 2.5 million CDR3-containing paired-end reads. TCRdb used MiXCR to reprocess the 5' RACE reads, holding one entry per CDR3 protein. In the table there are about 680,000 distinct CDR3 sequences, about half of which are singletons. V shed 4 bases and J 4 bases; nucleotides not matched to a gene: 12. Germline CDR1 is SNHLY and CDR2 is FYNNEI. The CDR3 is 17 amino acids.

The sequenced material came from blood. The rearrangement uses TRBV2 and TRBJ2-2; 7 nucleotides align to TRBD1. The sequence was obtained from an older woman in good health. The CDR3 coding sequence is TGTGCCAGCAGTGGTACCGGACAGGTTTTCTCCACCGGGGAGCTGTTTTTT. Translating it yields CASSGTGQVFSTGELFF.